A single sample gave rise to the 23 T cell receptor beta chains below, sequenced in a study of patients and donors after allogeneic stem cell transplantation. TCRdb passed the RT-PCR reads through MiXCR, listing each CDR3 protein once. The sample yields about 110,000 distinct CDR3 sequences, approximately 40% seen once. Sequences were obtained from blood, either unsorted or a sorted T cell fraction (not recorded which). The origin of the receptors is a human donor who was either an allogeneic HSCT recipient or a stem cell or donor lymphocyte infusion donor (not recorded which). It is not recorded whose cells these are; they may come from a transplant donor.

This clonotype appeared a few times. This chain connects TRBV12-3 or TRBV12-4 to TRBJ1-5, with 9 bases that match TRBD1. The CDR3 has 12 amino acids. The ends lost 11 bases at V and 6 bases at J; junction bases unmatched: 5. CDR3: CASQQGAQPQHF. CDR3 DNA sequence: TGTGCCTCCCAACAGGGGGCTCAGCCCCAGCATTTT.

CDR3: CSVVIRSTEAFF. The CDR3 region has the DNA TGCAGCGTTGTGATTAGGAGCACTGAAGCTTTCTTT. This chain joins TRBV29-1 and TRBJ1-1; D remains unclear. This CDR3 has 12 amino acids. V dropped 4 bases and J dropped 4 bases, with 10 bases sitting between them. Germline V gives CDR1 SQVTM, CDR2 ANQGSEA. Drawing the rest from reference TRBV29-1 and TRBJ1-1, the complete variable domain is SAVISQKPSRDICQRGTSLTIQCQVDSQVTMMFWYRQQPGQSLTLIATANQGSEATYESGFVIDKFPISRPNLTFSTLTVSNMSPEDSSIYLCSVVIRSTEAFFGQGTRLTVV.

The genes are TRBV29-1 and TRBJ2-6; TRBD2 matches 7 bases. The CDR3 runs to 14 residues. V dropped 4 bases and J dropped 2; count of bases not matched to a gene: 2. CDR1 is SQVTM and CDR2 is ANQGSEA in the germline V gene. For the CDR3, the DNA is TGCAGCGTTGCAGGGACTACTGGGGCCAACGTCCTGACTTTC. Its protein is CSVAGTTGANVLTF. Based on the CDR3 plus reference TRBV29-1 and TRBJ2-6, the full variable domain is SAVISQKPSRDICQRGTSLTIQCQVDSQVTMMFWYRQQPGQSLTLIATANQGSEATYESGFVIDKFPISRPNLTFSTLTVSNMSPEDSSIYLCSVAGTTGANVLTFGAGSRLTVL.

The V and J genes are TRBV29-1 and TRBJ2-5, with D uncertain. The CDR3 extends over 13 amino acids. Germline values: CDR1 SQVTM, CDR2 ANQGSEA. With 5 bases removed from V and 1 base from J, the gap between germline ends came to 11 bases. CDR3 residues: CSVRGGSQETQYF. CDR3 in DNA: TGCAGCGTTCGAGGTGGATCCCAAGAGACCCAGTACTTC. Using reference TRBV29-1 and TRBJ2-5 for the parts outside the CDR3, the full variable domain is SAVISQKPSRDICQRGTSLTIQCQVDSQVTMMFWYRQQPGQSLTLIATANQGSEATYESGFVIDKFPISRPNLTFSTLTVSNMSPEDSSIYLCSVRGGSQETQYFGPGTRLLVL.

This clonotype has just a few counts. Here the CDR3 DNA reads TGCAGCGTGGGGGACCGCACAGATACGCAGTATTTT. Protein product: CSVGDRTDTQYF. This chain links TRBV29-1 with TRBJ2-3; D tentatively reads TRBD1 or TRBD2 (5 bases each). Per the germline V gene, CDR1 is SQVTM and CDR2 is ANQGSEA. The CDR3 sequence is 12 residues long. V lost 6 bases and J 1 base, leaving 8 bases between the germline ends.

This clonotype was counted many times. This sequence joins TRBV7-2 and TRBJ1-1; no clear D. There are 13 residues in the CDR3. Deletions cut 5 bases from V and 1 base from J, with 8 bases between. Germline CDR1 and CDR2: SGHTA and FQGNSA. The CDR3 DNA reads TGTGCCAGCAGCCCCGGAGGGAACACTGAAGCTTTCTTT. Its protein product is CASSPGGNTEAFF.

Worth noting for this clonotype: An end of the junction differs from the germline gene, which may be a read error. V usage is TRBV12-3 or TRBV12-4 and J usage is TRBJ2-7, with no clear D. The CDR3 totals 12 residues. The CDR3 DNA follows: TGTGCCAGCAGTTTCTTGTCTGAACGGGCCCTCTTC. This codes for CASSFLSERALF.

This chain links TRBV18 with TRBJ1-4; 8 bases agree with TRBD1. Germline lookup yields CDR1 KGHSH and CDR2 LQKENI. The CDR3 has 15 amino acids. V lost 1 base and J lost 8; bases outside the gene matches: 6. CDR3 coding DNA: TGTGCCAGCTCACCACAAGCCGGGACAGGCGAAAAACTGTTTTTT. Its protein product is CASSPQAGTGEKLFF. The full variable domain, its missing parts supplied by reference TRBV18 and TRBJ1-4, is NAGVMQNPRHLVRRRGQEARLRCSPMKGHSHVYWYRQLPEEGLKFMVYLQKENIIDESGMPKERFSAEFPKEGPSILRIQQVVRGDSAAYFCASSPQAGTGEKLFFGSGTQLSVL.

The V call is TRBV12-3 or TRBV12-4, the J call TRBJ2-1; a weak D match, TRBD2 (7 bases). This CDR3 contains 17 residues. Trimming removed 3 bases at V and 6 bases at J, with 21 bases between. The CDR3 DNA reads TGTGCCAGCAGTTTCATGGCGGGAGTGGCCAGGGGCAATGAGCAGTTCTTC. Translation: CASSFMAGVARGNEQFF.

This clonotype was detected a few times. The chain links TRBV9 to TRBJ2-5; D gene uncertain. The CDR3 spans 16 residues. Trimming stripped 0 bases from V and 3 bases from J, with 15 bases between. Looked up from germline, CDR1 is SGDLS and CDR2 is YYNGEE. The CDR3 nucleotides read TGTGCCAGCAGCGTAGATACTGGGCCGAATGAAGAGACCCAGTACTTC. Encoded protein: CASSVDTGPNEETQYF.

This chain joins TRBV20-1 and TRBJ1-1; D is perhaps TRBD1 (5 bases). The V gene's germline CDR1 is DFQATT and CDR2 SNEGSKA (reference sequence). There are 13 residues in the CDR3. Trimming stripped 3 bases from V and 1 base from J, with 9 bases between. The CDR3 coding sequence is TGCAGTGCTAGCGGGACGGAGAACACTGAAGCTTTCTTT. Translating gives CSASGTENTEAFF.

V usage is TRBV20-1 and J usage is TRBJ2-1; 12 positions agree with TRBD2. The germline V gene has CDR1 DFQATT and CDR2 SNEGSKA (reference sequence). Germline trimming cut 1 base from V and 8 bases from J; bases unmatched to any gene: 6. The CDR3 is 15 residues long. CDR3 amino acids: CSARGRTSGIHEQFF. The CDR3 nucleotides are TGCAGTGCTAGAGGAAGGACTAGCGGGATCCATGAGCAGTTCTTC.

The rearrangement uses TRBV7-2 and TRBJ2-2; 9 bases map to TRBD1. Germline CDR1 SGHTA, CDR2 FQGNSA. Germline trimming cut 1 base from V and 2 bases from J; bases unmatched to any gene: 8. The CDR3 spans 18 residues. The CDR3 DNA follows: TGTGCCAGCAGCTTAGTTTCGCCACAGGGGGCTAACACCGGGGAGCTGTTTTTT. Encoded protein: CASSLVSPQGANTGELFF.

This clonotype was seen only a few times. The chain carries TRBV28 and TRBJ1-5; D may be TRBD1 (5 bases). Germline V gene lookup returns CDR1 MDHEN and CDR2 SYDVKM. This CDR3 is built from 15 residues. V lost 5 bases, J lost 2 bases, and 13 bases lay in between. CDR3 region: CASSRYGGGNQPQHF. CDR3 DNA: TGTGCCAGCAGTAGATACGGGGGTGGCAATCAGCCCCAGCATTTT.

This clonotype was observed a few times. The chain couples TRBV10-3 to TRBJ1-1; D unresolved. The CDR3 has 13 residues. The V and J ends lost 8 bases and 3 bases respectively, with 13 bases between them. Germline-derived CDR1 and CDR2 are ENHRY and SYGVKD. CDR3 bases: TGTGCCATCTCGAAGCCGGCTGACACTGAAGCTTTCTTT. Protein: CAISKPADTEAFF.

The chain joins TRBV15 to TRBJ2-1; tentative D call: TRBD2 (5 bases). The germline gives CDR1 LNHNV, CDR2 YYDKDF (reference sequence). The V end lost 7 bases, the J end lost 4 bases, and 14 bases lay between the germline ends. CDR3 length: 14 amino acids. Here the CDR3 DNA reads TGTGCCACCACCGCGGGTAGGATTTACAATGAGCAGTTCTTC. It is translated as CATTAGRIYNEQFF.

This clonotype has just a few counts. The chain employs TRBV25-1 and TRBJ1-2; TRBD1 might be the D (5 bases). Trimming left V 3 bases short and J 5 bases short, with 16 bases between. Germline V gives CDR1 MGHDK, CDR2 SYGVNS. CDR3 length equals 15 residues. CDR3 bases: TGTGCCAGCAGTGAGCCCGCCGGGGCTGGGTATGGCTACACCTTC. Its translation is CASSEPAGAGYGYTF.

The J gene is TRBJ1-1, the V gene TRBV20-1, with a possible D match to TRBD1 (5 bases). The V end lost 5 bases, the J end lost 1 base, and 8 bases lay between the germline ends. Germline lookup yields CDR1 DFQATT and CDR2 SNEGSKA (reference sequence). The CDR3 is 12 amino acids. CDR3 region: CSAGDPNTEAFF. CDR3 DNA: TGCAGTGCTGGGGACCCGAACACTGAAGCTTTCTTT.

CDR3 coding DNA: TGTGCCAGCAGTGCCTCCGCGGGCAACTCCTACGAGCAGTACTTC. Its translation: CASSASAGNSYEQYF. V is TRBV2 and J is TRBJ2-7, with D perhaps matching TRBD2 (5 bases). Germline V gene data show CDR1 as SNHLY and CDR2 as FYNNEI. V lost 4 bases and J lost 0, with 13 bases in between. The CDR3 covers 15 residues.

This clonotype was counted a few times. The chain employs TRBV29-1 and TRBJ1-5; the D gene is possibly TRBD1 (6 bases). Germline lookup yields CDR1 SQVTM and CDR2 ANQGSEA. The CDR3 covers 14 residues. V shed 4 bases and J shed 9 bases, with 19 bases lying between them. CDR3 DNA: TGCAGCGTTGTGACAGGCCTTGGCACCCTGCCCCAGCATTTT. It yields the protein CSVVTGLGTLPQHF.

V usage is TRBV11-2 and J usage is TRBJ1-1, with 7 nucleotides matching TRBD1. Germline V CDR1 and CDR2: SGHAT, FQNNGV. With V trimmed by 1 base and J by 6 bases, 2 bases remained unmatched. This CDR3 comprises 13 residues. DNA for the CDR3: TGTGCCAGCAGCTTAGGACAGGGCCCTGAAGCTTTCTTT. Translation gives CASSLGQGPEAFF.

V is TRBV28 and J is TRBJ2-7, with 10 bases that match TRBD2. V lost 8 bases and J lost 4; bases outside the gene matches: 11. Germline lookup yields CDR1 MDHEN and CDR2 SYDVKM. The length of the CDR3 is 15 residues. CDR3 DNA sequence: TGTGCCAGCGACCCAGGGACAGCGGGAGGGTACGAGCAGTACTTC. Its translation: CASDPGTAGGYEQYF.

The CDR3 sequence: CSASWLAGLGTKGNEQFF. The DNA for the CDR3 is TGCAGTGCTAGCTGGCTAGCGGGATTGGGGACGAAGGGGAATGAGCAGTTCTTC. This chain links TRBV20-1 with TRBJ2-1, with TRBD2 identical over 9 bases. The CDR3 consists of 18 residues. Germline V gene data show CDR1 as DFQATT and CDR2 as SNEGSKA (reference sequence). The V segment lost 3 bases and the J segment 7 bases; nucleotides outside the gene matches: 19.